This T cell receptor (beta chain) was profiled in a study of spatial heterogeneity in lung cancer. Specified time point: sample taken at primary tumor resection. The CDR3 extends over 13 amino acids. V lost 7 bases and J 8 bases, leaving 15 bases between the germline ends. Each CDR3 protein gets one entry after TCRdb re-called the 5' RACE reads with MiXCR. The data show more than 80,000 distinct CDR3 sequences, roughly 12% seen once. The source is a male donor with early-stage non-small cell lung cancer. This chain links TRBV12-3 or TRBV12-4 with TRBJ2-1, with D maybe TRBD2 (5 bases). The sequencing here drew on PBMCs, taken at surgery. The CDR3 DNA is TGTGCCAGCAATCTTCTCGGGATGTATGAGCAGTTCTTC. Translating it yields CASNLLGMYEQFF.